Each of the 15 T cell receptor beta chains below was sequenced from the same sample in a study of T cell changes during pregnancy in multiple sclerosis. Data came from immunoSEQ multiplex PCR; TCRdb stores just in-frame clones and leaves some out. The sample has tens of thousands of clones; roughly 94% are singletons. Source: CD4+ T cells from peripheral blood mononuclear cells, taken after pregnancy. The receptors stem from a female donor with multiple sclerosis, enrolled in a pregnancy study.

CDR3 nucleotide sequence: TGCGCCAGCAGCCCAACAGGGGGGAACTCCTACGAGCAGTACTTC. It yields the protein CASSPTGGNSYEQYF. The chain employs TRBV5-1 and TRBJ2-7, with 8 nucleotides matching TRBD1. V was pared by 4 bases and J by 0 bases, with 6 bases of the junction left unmatched. Germline-derived CDR1 and CDR2 are SGHRS and YFSETQ. The CDR3 covers 15 residues.

V gene TRBV9 combines with J gene TRBJ2-5; 7 bases agree with TRBD2. The V and J ends lost 3 bases and 10 bases, in that order; junction bases with no gene match: 18. The length of the CDR3 is 16 residues. Germline values: CDR1 SGDLS, CDR2 YYNGEE. The DNA of the CDR3 is TGTGCCAGCAGCGCCACAGGACTAGGCCTGGAGGAGGGCCAGTACTTC. The encoded protein is CASSATGLGLEEGQYF.

The chain recombines TRBV6-1 with TRBJ1-5; weak D call: TRBD1 (5 bases). The CDR3 loop spans 14 amino acids. V lost 7 bases to trimming and J lost 0 bases, with 10 bases between them. From germline, CDR1 is MNHNS and CDR2 SASEGT. The CDR3 is CASKSGNSNQPQHF. The CDR3 DNA reads as TGTGCCAGCAAATCAGGGAATAGCAATCAGCCCCAGCATTTT.

This chain connects TRBV5-1 to TRBJ1-4; possible D gene TRBD1, 5 bases. CDR1 is SGHRS, CDR2 YFSETQ, per germline. Trimming removed 0 bases at V and 0 bases at J, with 6 bases between. The CDR3 contains 15 residues. CDR3: CASSLGTTTNEKLFF. Written as DNA, the CDR3 is TGCGCCAGCAGCTTGGGGACAACAACTAATGAAAAACTGTTTTTT.

The rearrangement links TRBV4-2 to TRBJ2-2; D gene ambiguous. Germline V gives CDR1 LGHNA, CDR2 YNFKEQ. Trimming took 2 bases from V and 0 from J, leaving 16 bases between them. This CDR3 region has 18 residues. The CDR3 reads CASSQFPPGSANTGELFF. CDR3 in DNA: TGTGCCAGCAGCCAATTTCCCCCAGGTTCCGCGAACACCGGGGAGCTGTTTTTT.

This chain links TRBV28 with TRBJ2-7, with D possibly TRBD1 on 5 matching bases. The length of the CDR3 is 13 residues. Germline V gene lookup returns CDR1 MDHEN and CDR2 SYDVKM. Trimming removed 9 bases from V and 3 bases from J, with 15 bases in between. CDR3 protein: CASGAPVSYEQYF. The CDR3 DNA is TGTGCCAGTGGGGCCCCGGTTAGCTACGAGCAGTACTTC.

The chain has TRBV10-1 and TRBJ2-1; D remains ambiguous. Germline values: CDR1 WNHNN, CDR2 SYGVQD (reference sequence). The CDR3 is 13 residues long. The V end was cut by 4 bases, the J end by 2 bases, with 6 bases between. The CDR3 DNA sequence: TGCGCCAGCAGTGGGCCTCCCTACAATGAGCAGTTCTTC. Its translation is CASSGPPYNEQFF.

The chain recombines TRBV28 with TRBJ1-5, with D unresolved. The CDR3 length is 12 residues. The germline V gene encodes CDR1 MDHEN and CDR2 SYDVKM. V lost 5 bases to trimming and J lost 11 bases, with 13 bases between them. CDR3 bases: TGTGCCAGCAGTCTCCCCGGCAGGACCCAGCATTTT. This encodes CASSLPGRTQHF.

The chain has TRBV6-5 and TRBJ2-7; perhaps TRBD1 as D (5 bases). V lost 7 bases and J lost 4, with 14 bases in between. Per the germline V gene, CDR1 is MNHEY and CDR2 is SVGAGI. The CDR3 is 13 residues long. The CDR3 spells CASKRGPNYEQYF. The DNA for the CDR3 is TGTGCCAGCAAAAGGGGCCCTAATTACGAGCAGTACTTC.

The CDR3 DNA sequence: TGTGCCAGCAGTGAGTCCCGCACTCGCTCCTACGAGCAGTACTTC. Its translation is CASSESRTRSYEQYF. The chain employs TRBV6-1 and TRBJ2-7; no definite D call. CDR3 length: 15 amino acids. The ends were cut back, 3 bases at V and 0 bases at J, with 12 bases in the middle. Germline V CDR1 and CDR2: MNHNS, SASEGT.

CDR3 in DNA: TGTGCCAGCACCGGGGATTTCCTCGATACGCAGTATTTT. Protein product: CASTGDFLDTQYF. The V gene is TRBV28, the J gene TRBJ2-3; D perhaps matches TRBD2 (5 bases). The V gene lost 7 bases and the J gene lost 6 bases, with 14 bases spanning the gap. This CDR3 spans 13 amino acids. CDR1 MDHEN and CDR2 SYDVKM come from the germline V gene.

The chain uses TRBV7-2 and TRBJ2-7; 9 nucleotides line up with TRBD1. V lost 0 bases to trimming and J lost 6 bases; unmatched junction nucleotides: 6. Germline assignment: CDR1 SGHTA and CDR2 FQGNSA. CDR3 size: 15 residues. CDR3: CASSLAPGTGFEQYF. Written as DNA, the CDR3 is TGTGCCAGCAGCTTAGCCCCCGGGACAGGGTTCGAGCAGTACTTC.

This chain joins TRBV18 and TRBJ1-4; maybe TRBD1 (6 bases). The CDR3 is 14 residues long. Germline assignment: CDR1 KGHSH and CDR2 LQKENI. V shed 2 bases and J shed 7 bases, with 11 bases lying between them. In DNA form, the CDR3 reads TGTGCCAGCTCACCAGGGGGCTACGGTGAAAAACTGTTTTTT. Its protein is CASSPGGYGEKLFF.

The gene calls are TRBV2 and TRBJ1-4; 9 bases are shared with TRBD1. CDR3 size: 14 residues. V was clipped by 9 bases and J by 5 bases; unmatched bases: 7. Per the germline V gene, CDR1 is SNHLY and CDR2 is FYNNEI. The CDR3 region has the DNA TGTGCCAGTAGTCGGGACAGGGTGAATGAAAAACTGTTTTTT. This translates into CASSRDRVNEKLFF.

The chain links TRBV5-1 to TRBJ2-5; TRBD2 aligns across 10 bases. Germline CDR1 reads SGHRS; CDR2 reads YFSETQ. The V and J ends lost 4 bases and 2 bases, in that order; junction bases with no gene match: 11. The CDR3 consists of 17 residues. This CDR3 reads CASSEQGLAALQETQYF. The DNA of the CDR3 is TGCGCCAGCAGCGAGCAAGGACTAGCGGCCCTACAAGAGACCCAGTACTTC.